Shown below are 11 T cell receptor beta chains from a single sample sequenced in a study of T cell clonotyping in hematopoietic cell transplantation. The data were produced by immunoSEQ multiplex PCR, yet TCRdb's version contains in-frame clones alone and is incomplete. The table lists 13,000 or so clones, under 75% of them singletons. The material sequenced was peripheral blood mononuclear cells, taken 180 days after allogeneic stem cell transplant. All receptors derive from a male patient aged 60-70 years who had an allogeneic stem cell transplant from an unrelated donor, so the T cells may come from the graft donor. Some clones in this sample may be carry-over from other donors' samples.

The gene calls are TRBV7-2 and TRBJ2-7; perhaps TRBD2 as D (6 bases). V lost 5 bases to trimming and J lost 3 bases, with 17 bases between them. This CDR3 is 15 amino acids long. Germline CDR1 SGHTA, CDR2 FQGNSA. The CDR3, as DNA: TGTGCCAGCAGCCAACATGGGGGAGGTGGCTACGAGCAGTACTTC. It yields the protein CASSQHGGGGYEQYF. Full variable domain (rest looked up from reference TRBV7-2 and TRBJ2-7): GAGVSQSPSNKVTEKGKDVELRCDPISGHTALYWYRQSLGQGLEFLIYFQGNSAPDKSGLPSDRFSAERTGGSVSTLTIQRTQQEDSAVYLCASSQHGGGGYEQYFGPGTRLTVT.

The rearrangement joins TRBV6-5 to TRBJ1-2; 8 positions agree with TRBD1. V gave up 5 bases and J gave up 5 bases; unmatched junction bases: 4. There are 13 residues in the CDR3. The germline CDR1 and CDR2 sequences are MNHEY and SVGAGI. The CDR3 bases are TGTGCCAGCAGTCGGACAGGGATATATGGCTACACCTTC. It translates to CASSRTGIYGYTF.

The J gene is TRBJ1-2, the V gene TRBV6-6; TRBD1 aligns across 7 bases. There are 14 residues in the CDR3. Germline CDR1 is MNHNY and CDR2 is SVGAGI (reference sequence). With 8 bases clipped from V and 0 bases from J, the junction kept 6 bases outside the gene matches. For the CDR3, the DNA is TGTGCCAGCCGAGACAGGGTAACTAACTATGGCTACACCTTC. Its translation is CASRDRVTNYGYTF.

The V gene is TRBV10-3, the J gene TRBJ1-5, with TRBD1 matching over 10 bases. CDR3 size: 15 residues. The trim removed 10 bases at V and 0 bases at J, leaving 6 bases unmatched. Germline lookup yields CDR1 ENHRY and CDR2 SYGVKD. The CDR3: CATGTGDYSNQPQHF. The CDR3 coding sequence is TGTGCCACCGGGACAGGGGATTATAGCAATCAGCCCCAGCATTTT.

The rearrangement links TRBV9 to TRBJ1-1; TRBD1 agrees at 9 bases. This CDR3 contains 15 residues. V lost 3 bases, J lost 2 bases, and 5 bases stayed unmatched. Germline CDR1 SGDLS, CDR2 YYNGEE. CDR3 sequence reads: CASSEGTGSNTEAFF. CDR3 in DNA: TGTGCCAGCAGCGAGGGGACAGGGTCAAACACTGAAGCTTTCTTT.

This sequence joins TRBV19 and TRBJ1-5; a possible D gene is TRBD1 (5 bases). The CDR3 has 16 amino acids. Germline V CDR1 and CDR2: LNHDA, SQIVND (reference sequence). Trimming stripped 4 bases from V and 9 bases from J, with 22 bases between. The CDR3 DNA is TGTGCCAGTAGTAGGGACCGCGGGGCCGTGGTTGGGCCCCAGCATTTT. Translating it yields CASSRDRGAVVGPQHF.

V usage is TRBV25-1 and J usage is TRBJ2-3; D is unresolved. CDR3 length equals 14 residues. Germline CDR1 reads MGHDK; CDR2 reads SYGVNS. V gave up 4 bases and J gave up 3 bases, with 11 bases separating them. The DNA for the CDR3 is TGTGCCAGCAGTGGCCCGACCGGGACAGATACGCAGTATTTT. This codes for CASSGPTGTDTQYF.

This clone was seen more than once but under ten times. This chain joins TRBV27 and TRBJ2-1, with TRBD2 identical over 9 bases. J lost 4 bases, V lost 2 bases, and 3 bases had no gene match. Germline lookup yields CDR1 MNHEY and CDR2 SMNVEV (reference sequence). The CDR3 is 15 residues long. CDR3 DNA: TGTGCCAGCAGTTTACTAGCGGGGTCTTACAATGAGCAGTTCTTC. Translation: CASSLLAGSYNEQFF.

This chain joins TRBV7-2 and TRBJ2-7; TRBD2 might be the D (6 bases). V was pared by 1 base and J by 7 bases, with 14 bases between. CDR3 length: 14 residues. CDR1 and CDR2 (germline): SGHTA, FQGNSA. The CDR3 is CASSLVGGTREQYF. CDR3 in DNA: TGTGCCAGCAGCTTAGTGGGCGGGACCCGGGAGCAGTACTTC. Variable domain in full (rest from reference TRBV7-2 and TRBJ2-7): GAGVSQSPSNKVTEKGKDVELRCDPISGHTALYWYRQSLGQGLEFLIYFQGNSAPDKSGLPSDRFSAERTGGSVSTLTIQRTQQEDSAVYLCASSLVGGTREQYFGPGTRLTVT.

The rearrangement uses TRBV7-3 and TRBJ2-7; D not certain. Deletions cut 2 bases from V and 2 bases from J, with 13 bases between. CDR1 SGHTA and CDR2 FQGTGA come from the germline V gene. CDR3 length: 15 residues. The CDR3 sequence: CASSLDGALPYEQYF. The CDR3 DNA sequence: TGTGCCAGCAGCTTAGACGGCGCCCTACCCTACGAGCAGTACTTC. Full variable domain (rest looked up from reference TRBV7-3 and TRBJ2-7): GAGVSQTPSNKVTEKGKYVELRCDPISGHTALYWYRQSLGQGPEFLIYFQGTGAADDSGLPNDRFFAVRPEGSVSTLKIQRTERGDSAVYLCASSLDGALPYEQYFGPGTRLTVT.

This CDR3 is CASSEKREGEKLFF. The CDR3 DNA follows: TGTGCCAGCAGTGAAAAAAGGGAGGGAGAAAAACTGTTTTTT. V usage is TRBV6-1 and J usage is TRBJ1-4, with D unresolved. CDR3 size: 14 residues. Trimming pared 2 bases from V and 8 bases from J, leaving 12 bases between. Germline values: CDR1 MNHNS, CDR2 SASEGT.